Following are 22 T cell receptor beta chains from one sample sequenced in a study of identical twins. TCRdb independently ran MiXCR on the 5' RACE reads; one entry per CDR3 protein. The sample lists under 250,000 distinct CDR3 sequences, approximately 7.8% seen once, with under 6% in the top ten. The same data also went into a second study, on yellow fever vaccine responses in identical twins.

Sequenced sample: CD8+ T cells sorted from blood. The receptors were sampled from a woman under 30 in good health.

This clonotype has a count of ten or more. The chain uses TRBV9 and TRBJ2-3; 14 bases map to TRBD2. V shed 2 bases, J shed 4 bases, and the junction held 3 bases outside the gene matches. CDR3 length: 16 residues. Germline V lookup: CDR1 SGDLS, CDR2 YYNGEE. The CDR3 protein is CASSVGTSGGADTQYF. As DNA, the CDR3 is TGTGCCAGCAGCGTGGGGACTAGCGGGGGTGCAGATACGCAGTATTTT.

This chain connects TRBV28 to TRBJ2-6; the match to TRBD2 covers 7 bases. V was clipped by 4 bases and J by 2 bases; unmatched bases: 14. CDR3 size: 19 residues. From germline, CDR1 is MDHEN and CDR2 SYDVKM. This chain's CDR3 is CASSSFLSAGAPGANVLTF. In DNA form, the CDR3 reads TGTGCCAGCAGTTCGTTCCTTTCGGCGGGAGCTCCTGGGGCCAACGTCCTGACTTTC.

This clonotype was detected only a few times. J is TRBJ2-5 and V is TRBV20-1; no firm D call. The germline gives CDR1 DFQATT, CDR2 SNEGSKA (reference sequence). V lost 4 bases and J 5 bases, leaving 5 bases between the germline ends. CDR3 length: 10 amino acids. The CDR3 here is CSAKRETQYF. The DNA for the CDR3 is TGCAGTGCTAAGAGGGAGACCCAGTACTTC.

This clonotype was observed a handful of times. The chain joins TRBV28 to TRBJ2-7; possibly TRBD1 for D (6 bases). CDR3 length: 13 residues. Germline V gene sequence: CDR1 MDHEN, CDR2 SYDVKM. With 4 bases removed from V and 3 bases from J, the gap between germline ends came to 10 bases. Written as DNA, the CDR3 is TGTGCCAGCAGTTCAGGACAGATCTACGAGCAGTACGTC. It translates to CASSSGQIYEQYV.

This clonotype has more than one count but fewer than ten. This rearrangement joins TRBV2 to TRBJ2-1; 7 bases agree with TRBD1. V lost 2 bases to trimming and J lost 6 bases; unmatched junction nucleotides: 7. There are 15 residues in the CDR3. Germline values: CDR1 SNHLY, CDR2 FYNNEI. CDR3 protein: CASSEWDSLGNEQFF. CDR3 coding DNA: TGTGCCAGCAGTGAATGGGACAGCTTGGGCAATGAGCAGTTCTTC.

This clonotype was seen a handful of times. The J gene is TRBJ2-2, the V gene TRBV18, with D perhaps TRBD1 or TRBD2 (6 bases each). The CDR3 runs to 17 residues. Germline V gene data show CDR1 as KGHSH and CDR2 as LQKENI. Trimming removed 3 bases from V and 0 bases from J, with 14 bases in between. The CDR3 here is CASSPYKGGANTGELFF. In nucleotides, the CDR3 is TGTGCCAGCTCACCCTACAAGGGGGGCGCGAACACCGGGGAGCTGTTTTTT.

In its sample, this clonotype was seen many times. The chain carries TRBV27 and TRBJ2-1; TRBD2 matches 9 bases. V lost 3 bases, J lost 6 bases, and 3 bases stayed unmatched. Germline CDR1 MNHEY, CDR2 SMNVEV (reference sequence). The CDR3 spans 14 residues. For the CDR3, the DNA is TGTGCCAGCAGTTTGGCTAGCGGGGCCAATGAGCAGTTCTTC. Translated: CASSLASGANEQFF.

This clonotype has only a few counts. V gene TRBV6-5 combines with J gene TRBJ2-2, with TRBD2 matching 8 bases. Germline V CDR1 and CDR2: MNHEY, SVGAGI. V trimming: 4 bases; J trimming: 7 bases; junction bases outside the gene matches: 8. CDR3 size: 15 residues. In nucleotides, the CDR3 is TGTGCCAGCAGTTCCCGGGGGGGCCGTAACGGGGAGCTGTTTTTT. It yields the protein CASSSRGGRNGELFF.

The gene calls are TRBV6-5 and TRBJ2-1; TRBD1 or TRBD2 may be the D gene (6 bases each). Germline V gene sequence: CDR1 MNHEY, CDR2 SVGAGI. V was shortened by 10 bases and J by 11 bases, with 18 bases between the two germline ends. The CDR3 is 12 amino acids. DNA of the CDR3: TGTGCCACCTGGTCAACGGGGGCCCAGCAGTTCTTC. This sequence encodes CATWSTGAQQFF.

This clonotype was seen ten or more times. V is TRBV6-2 or TRBV6-3 and J is TRBJ2-2, with D perhaps TRBD2 (7 bases). The CDR3 sequence is 16 residues long. Looked up from germline, CDR1 is MNHEY and CDR2 is SVGEGT. The germline V and J ends were trimmed by 7 bases and 4 bases, with 19 bases remaining between them. The CDR3 DNA sequence: TGTGCCAGCACCTGGGAGGGGGGGCCGTCCACCGGGGAGCTGTTTTTT. It encodes CASTWEGGPSTGELFF.

This clonotype was seen a few times. The chain carries TRBV5-1 and TRBJ2-1, with TRBD2 matching 13 bases. Germline CDR1 SGHRS, CDR2 YFSETQ. The junction had 7 bases not matched to a gene; V was cut back by 4 bases and J by 3 bases. This CDR3 is built from 17 residues. The CDR3 DNA sequence: TGCGCCAGCAGCATAGGACTAGCGGGAGATAGCTACAATGAGCAGTTCTTC. Encoded protein: CASSIGLAGDSYNEQFF.

The sample holds many counts of this clonotype. The chain couples TRBV4-1 to TRBJ2-1, with 12 bases fitting TRBD2. Germline values: CDR1 MGHRA, CDR2 YSYEKL. CDR3 length equals 19 residues. Trimming took 2 bases from V and 0 from J; bases not matched to a gene: 8. CDR3 protein: CASSQRLAGGLSSYNEQFF. The CDR3 coding sequence is TGCGCCAGCAGCCAAAGGCTAGCGGGGGGGCTGAGCTCCTACAATGAGCAGTTCTTC.

The table lists this clonotype with a few counts. This sequence joins TRBV5-5 and TRBJ2-5; D may be TRBD2 (5 bases). The germline V gene has CDR1 SGHKS and CDR2 YYEKEE (reference sequence). The CDR3 is 14 amino acids. With 3 bases removed from V and 1 base from J, the gap between germline ends came to 10 bases. Written as DNA, the CDR3 is TGTGCCAGCAGCTCCGAGGACTTCCAAGAGACCCAGTACTTC. This encodes CASSSEDFQETQYF.

The chain is built from TRBV27 and TRBJ2-1; no clear D. The CDR3 is 11 amino acids. Germline V gives CDR1 MNHEY, CDR2 SMNVEV (reference sequence). Trimming shortened V by 6 bases and J by 8 bases, and 8 bases separated the two germline ends. CDR3 amino acids: CASRSPHEQFF. In nucleotides, the CDR3 is TGTGCCAGCAGATCCCCGCATGAGCAGTTCTTC.

The chain employs TRBV28 and TRBJ2-1; 9 bases map to TRBD2. Unmatched junction bases numbered 5, after V lost 5 bases and J lost 6 bases. Germline V lookup: CDR1 MDHEN, CDR2 SYDVKM. The CDR3 runs to 14 residues. The CDR3 region has the DNA TGTGCCAGCAGTGTAGCGGGAGAGTTCAATGAGCAGTTCTTC. The encoded protein is CASSVAGEFNEQFF.

This clonotype was recorded at least ten times. The rearrangement uses TRBV29-1 and TRBJ2-1, with a possible D match to TRBD2 (7 bases). CDR1 and CDR2 (germline): SQVTM, ANQGSEA. V lost 3 bases, J lost 4 bases, and 16 bases lay in between. The CDR3 sequence is 15 residues long. In DNA form, the CDR3 reads TGCAGCGTTGACGGCGGGGGCCCCGCGTACAATGAGCAGTTCTTC. Its translation: CSVDGGGPAYNEQFF.

This clonotype was seen a handful of times. The J gene is TRBJ2-1, the V gene TRBV3-1; D tentatively reads TRBD1 or TRBD2 (7 bases each). The CDR3 sequence is 15 residues long. The germline V and J ends were trimmed by 3 bases and 11 bases, with 20 bases remaining between them. Looked up from germline, CDR1 is LGHDT and CDR2 is YNNKEL (reference sequence). As DNA, the CDR3 is TGTGCCAGCAGCCACGGGACAGCGGGACTGGGGCAGCAGTTCTTC. Its protein is CASSHGTAGLGQQFF.

This clonotype has only a few counts. The chain combines TRBV4-1 with TRBJ2-1, with D tentatively TRBD1 (6 bases). Germline V gives CDR1 MGHRA, CDR2 YSYEKL. V was cut by 4 bases and J by 10 bases, with 20 bases left in between. The CDR3 sequence is 15 residues long. CDR3 sequence reads: CASSRTGTPILEQFF. The CDR3 bases are TGCGCCAGCAGCCGAACCGGGACACCCATCCTAGAGCAGTTCTTC.

This chain connects TRBV7-8 to TRBJ2-1, with TRBD2 matching 8 bases. Germline V CDR1 and CDR2: SGHVS, FQNEAQ. Trimming removed 3 bases from V and 4 bases from J; junction bases left unmatched: 14. The CDR3 consists of 18 residues. The CDR3 here is CASSFRLAGGEIYNEQFF. The CDR3 DNA reads as TGTGCCAGCAGCTTTAGACTAGCCGGGGGGGAGATATACAATGAGCAGTTCTTC.

The table lists this clonotype with a few counts. This chain connects TRBV4-1 to TRBJ1-1; D not certain. The CDR3 contains 15 residues. V gave up 6 bases and J gave up 4 bases, with 18 bases separating them. Germline CDR1 reads MGHRA; CDR2 reads YSYEKL. The CDR3 DNA follows: TGCGCCAGCAGTTACACGCCTCAAGACGGCACTGAAGCTTTCTTT. The encoded protein is CASSYTPQDGTEAFF.

This clonotype turned up a few times. V is TRBV20-1 and J is TRBJ1-1; D perhaps matches TRBD1 (6 bases). Germline lookup yields CDR1 DFQATT and CDR2 SNEGSKA (reference sequence). The CDR3 is 12 residues long. V gave up 6 bases and J gave up 8 bases, with 16 bases separating them. CDR3 nucleotide sequence: TGCAGTGCCCGTGAGGACAGCGTAGAAGCTTTCTTT. This gives the protein CSAREDSVEAFF.

This clonotype came up many times. The chain links TRBV6-5 to TRBJ2-1; 7 bases fit TRBD1. V lost 2 bases, J lost 4 bases, and 2 bases stayed unmatched. This CDR3 is built from 14 residues. Germline V gene lookup returns CDR1 MNHEY and CDR2 SVGAGI. The CDR3 DNA follows: TGTGCCAGCAGTTACAGGGACAGTTACAATGAGCAGTTCTTC. As protein: CASSYRDSYNEQFF.